Below are 3 T cell receptor beta chains sequenced from a single sample in a study of cytomegalovirus exposure and HLA in healthy donors. Clones were read by immunoSEQ multiplex PCR, and TCRdb kept only the in-frame ones, dropping some. Of roughly 200,000 clones listed, 84% were seen once; the top ten hold 2.5% to 3.5%. Sequenced: PBMCs. The receptor source for this set is a young woman in good health and CMV-seropositive.

This clone was seen just once. The DNA of the CDR3 is TGTGCCAGCAGTGTCCGCCGGGGGGTTCAAGAGACCCAGTACTTC. This translates into CASSVRRGVQETQYF. The chain uses TRBV27 and TRBJ2-5; 7 nucleotides agree with TRBD2. The CDR3 is 15 residues long. V shed 5 bases, J shed 2 bases, and the junction held 8 bases outside the gene matches. Germline CDR1 and CDR2: MNHEY and SMNVEV (reference sequence).

This chain uses TRBV6-4 with TRBJ2-1; TRBD1 matches 11 bases. The germline V gene encodes CDR1 MRHNA and CDR2 SNTAGT. V was clipped by 3 bases and J by 6 bases; unmatched bases: 4. The CDR3 contains 15 residues. The CDR3 DNA is TGTGCCAGCAGTGAAGGGGACAGGGGGTCCAATGAGCAGTTCTTC. This codes for CASSEGDRGSNEQFF.

The gene calls are TRBV7-9 and TRBJ1-1, with TRBD1 matching over 11 bases. Germline CDR1 is SEHNR and CDR2 is FQNEAQ (reference sequence). The V and J ends lost 5 bases and 6 bases, in that order; junction bases with no gene match: 8. The CDR3 totals 15 residues. The CDR3 DNA follows: TGTGCCAGCAGCCATCGGACAGGGGGCCCTTCTGAAGCTTTCTTT. This sequence encodes CASSHRTGGPSEAFF.